This T cell receptor (beta chain) emerged from a study of PD-1 blockade in classical Hodgkin lymphoma. Findings of the study overall: CD4+ TCR diversity climbed significantly by C4D1, unlike CD8+ TCR diversity. For complete responders, baseline diversity was comparable to that of newly diagnosed patients. Patients starting nivolumab less than 1 year after ASCT had lower diversity and were excluded from later analyses.

V was trimmed by 0 bases and J by 2 bases, leaving 16 bases between them. The CDR3 runs to 17 residues. CDR1 and CDR2 (germline): SGHNT, YYREEE (reference sequence). Brentuximab vedotin exposure varied among the patients, all of whom had relapsed after autologous stem cell transplantation. Best responses were complete response, partial response or progressive disease. To note about this clone: As yet, its antigen is unknown.

Profiled with immunoSEQ multiplex PCR; TCRdb holds only in-frame clones, not every one. The repertoire has tens of thousands of clones, 82% of them found once; the top ten carry roughly 11%. This chain uses TRBV5-4 with TRBJ2-3; possibly TRBD2 for D (6 bases). The starting material was peripheral blood mononuclear cells (PBMCs), obtained before the second cycle of nivolumab. This clonotype was obtained from a human donor with classical Hodgkin lymphoma. The CDR3 here is CASSLARGLSNTDTQYF. As DNA, the CDR3 is TGTGCCAGCAGCTTGGCCCGGGGGTTGAGCAACACAGATACGCAGTATTTT.